The 8 T cell receptor beta chains reported below all come from one sample, sequenced in a study of T-cell memory formation after mild COVID-19. TCRdb reprocessed the 5' RACE reads via MiXCR and lists one record per CDR3 protein. The table lists 50,000 to 60,000 distinct CDR3 sequences, about 27% of them singletons. The sequencing input was PBMCs or a T cell subset sorted from them (not recorded which). These receptors were obtained from a man between 18 and 35 years old who had mild COVID-19 (a few samples of this study predate the infection). Cell type and time point are not known.

This clonotype was seen a few times. Written as DNA, the CDR3 is TGTGCCAGCGGGGGGACGGAGATGAACACCGGGGAGCTGTTTTTT. As protein: CASGGTEMNTGELFF. The chain recombines TRBV2 with TRBJ2-2; D possibly corresponds to TRBD2 (6 bases). The V end was cut by 8 bases, the J end by 1 base, with 14 bases between. The germline gives CDR1 SNHLY, CDR2 FYNNEI. The CDR3 spans 15 residues. The variable domain in full, with the rest retrieved from reference TRBV2 and TRBJ2-2, is EPEVTQTPSHQVTQMGQEVILRCVPISNHLYFYWYRQILGQKVEFLVSFYNNEISEKSEIFDDQFSVERPDGSNFTLKIRSTKLEDSAMYFCASGGTEMNTGELFFGEGSRLTVL.

A few counts support this clonotype. J is TRBJ2-3 and V is TRBV20-1, with TRBD2 identical over 13 bases. This CDR3 region has 16 residues. Germline V gene lookup returns CDR1 DFQATT and CDR2 SNEGSKA (reference sequence). V shed 5 bases and J 0 bases; nucleotides not matched to a gene: 5. The CDR3 region has the DNA TGCAGTGCTCCTACGGGACTAGCGGGGAGCACAGATACGCAGTATTTT. Translation: CSAPTGLAGSTDTQYF.

This chain connects TRBV6-5 to TRBJ2-7, with a possible D match to TRBD2 (5 bases). The germline V and J ends were trimmed by 2 bases and 3 bases, with 8 bases remaining between them. The germline V gene has CDR1 MNHEY and CDR2 SVGAGI. The CDR3 is 13 residues long. Here the CDR3 reads CASSYGRGYEQYF. CDR3 in DNA: TGTGCCAGCAGTTACGGCCGGGGCTACGAGCAGTACTTC.

This clonotype showed up just a few times. J is TRBJ2-2 and V is TRBV6-5; the match to TRBD2 covers 7 bases. Trimming removed 10 bases from V and 3 bases from J; junction bases left unmatched: 14. Germline CDR1 is MNHEY and CDR2 is SVGAGI. The CDR3 has 16 residues. This CDR3 reads CATTAPGGGYTGELFF. CDR3 in DNA: TGTGCCACCACCGCACCTGGGGGGGGATACACCGGGGAGCTGTTTTTT.

This clonotype has at least ten counts. The chain joins TRBV12-3 or TRBV12-4 to TRBJ2-3; TRBD2 might be the D (6 bases). V was shortened by 3 bases and J by 2 bases, with 18 bases between the two germline ends. The CDR3 consists of 17 residues. In nucleotides, the CDR3 is TGTGCCAGCAGTTTCTCGTTAGCGGTGCTTTTCACAGATACGCAGTATTTT. It translates to CASSFSLAVLFTDTQYF.

This clonotype showed up just a few times. The CDR3 DNA sequence: TGTGCCAGCAGTAGGGACAGGGGTGGACAGCCCCAGCATTTT. The encoded protein is CASSRDRGGQPQHF. The gene calls are TRBV6-5 and TRBJ1-5, with TRBD1 identical over 10 bases. J lost 7 bases, V lost 5 bases, and 5 bases had no gene match. Germline V lookup: CDR1 MNHEY, CDR2 SVGAGI. This CDR3 comprises 14 residues.

The V and J genes are TRBV27 and TRBJ1-2; TRBD1 matches 9 bases. CDR1 is MNHEY, CDR2 SMNVEV, per germline (reference sequence). The CDR3 is 15 amino acids. V shed 4 bases, J shed 5 bases, and the junction held 8 bases outside the gene matches. CDR3 in amino acids: CASSYGTGSPYGYTF. In nucleotides, the CDR3 is TGTGCCAGCAGTTACGGGACAGGGTCCCCTTATGGCTACACCTTC.

This clonotype occurred once. This chain connects TRBV4-1 to TRBJ2-7, with 7 bases aligning to TRBD1. Germline V gives CDR1 MGHRA, CDR2 YSYEKL. This CDR3 is built from 16 residues. With 1 base clipped from V and 0 bases from J, the junction kept 6 bases outside the gene matches. CDR3 in amino acids: CASSQVAQGSSYEQYF. CDR3 nucleotides: TGCGCCAGCAGCCAAGTTGCACAGGGGAGCTCCTACGAGCAGTACTTC.